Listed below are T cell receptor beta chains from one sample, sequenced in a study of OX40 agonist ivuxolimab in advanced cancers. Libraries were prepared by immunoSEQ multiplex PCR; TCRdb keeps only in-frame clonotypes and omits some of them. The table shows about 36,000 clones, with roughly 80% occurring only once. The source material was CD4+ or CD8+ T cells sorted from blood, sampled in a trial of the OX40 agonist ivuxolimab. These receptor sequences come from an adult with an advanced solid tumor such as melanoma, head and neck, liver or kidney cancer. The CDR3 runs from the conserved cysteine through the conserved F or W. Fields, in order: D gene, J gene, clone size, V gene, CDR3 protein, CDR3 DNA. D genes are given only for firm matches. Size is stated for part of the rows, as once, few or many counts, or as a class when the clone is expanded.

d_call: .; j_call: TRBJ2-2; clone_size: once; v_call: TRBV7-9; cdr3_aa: CASSLEGASGELFF; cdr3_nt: TGTGCCAGCAGCTTGGAGGGGGCTTCCGGGGAGCTGTTTTTT
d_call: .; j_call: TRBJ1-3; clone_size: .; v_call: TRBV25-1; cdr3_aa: CASSPTHSGNTIYF; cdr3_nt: TGTGCCAGCAGTCCGACTCACTCTGGAAACACCATATATTTT
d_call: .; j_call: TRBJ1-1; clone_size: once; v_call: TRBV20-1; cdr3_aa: CSALRTEAFF; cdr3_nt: TGCAGTGCTTTACGCACTGAAGCTTTCTTT
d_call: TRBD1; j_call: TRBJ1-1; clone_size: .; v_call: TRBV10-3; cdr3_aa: CAISGTGGNTEAFF; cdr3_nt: TGTGCCATCAGCGGGACAGGCGGTAACACTGAAGCTTTCTTT
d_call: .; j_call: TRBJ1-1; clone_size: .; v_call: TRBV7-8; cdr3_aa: CASSFIVGRYTEAFF; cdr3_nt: TGTGCCAGCAGCTTCATTGTAGGGCGGTACACTGAAGCTTTCTTT
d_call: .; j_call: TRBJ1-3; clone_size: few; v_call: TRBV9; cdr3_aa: CASSSGSSGNTIYF; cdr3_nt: TGTGCCAGCAGCTCCGGGAGCTCTGGAAACACCATATATTTT
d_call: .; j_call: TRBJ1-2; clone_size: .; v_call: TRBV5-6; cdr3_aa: CASVGGGALGYTF; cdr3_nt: TGTGCCAGCGTTGGAGGGGGGGCGTTAGGCTACACCTTC
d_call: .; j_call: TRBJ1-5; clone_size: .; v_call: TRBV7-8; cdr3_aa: CASSLGPRNQPQHF; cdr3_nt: TGTGCCAGCAGCTTGGGACCTCGCAATCAGCCCCAGCATTTT
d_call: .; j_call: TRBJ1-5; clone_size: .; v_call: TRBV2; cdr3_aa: CASSDGSTMPQHF; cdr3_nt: TGTGCCAGCAGTGACGGCAGTACCATGCCCCAGCATTTT
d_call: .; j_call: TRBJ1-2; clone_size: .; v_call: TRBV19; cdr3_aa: CASSIAGAYGYTF; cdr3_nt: TGTGCCAGTAGTATAGCAGGGGCCTATGGCTACACCTTC
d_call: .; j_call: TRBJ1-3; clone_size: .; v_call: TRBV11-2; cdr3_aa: CASSLEVLGGNTIYF; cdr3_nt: TGTGCCAGCAGCTTAGAGGTTCTAGGAGGAAACACCATATATTTT
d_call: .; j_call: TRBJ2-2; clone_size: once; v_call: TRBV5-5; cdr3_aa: CASSPQGAGRGTGELFF; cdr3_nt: TGTGCCAGCAGTCCTCAAGGGGCCGGCAGGGGTACCGGGGAGCTGTTTTTT
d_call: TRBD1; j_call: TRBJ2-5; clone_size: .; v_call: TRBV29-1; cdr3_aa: CSVSGWDSQETQYF; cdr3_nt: TGCAGCGTTTCAGGTTGGGACAGTCAAGAGACCCAGTACTTC
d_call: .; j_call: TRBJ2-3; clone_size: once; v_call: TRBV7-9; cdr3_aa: CASSLVARWDTQYF; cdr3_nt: TGTGCCAGCAGCTTAGTAGCCCGGTGGGATACGCAGTATTTT
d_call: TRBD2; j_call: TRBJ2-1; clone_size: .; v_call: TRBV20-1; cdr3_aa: CSATSGNEQFF; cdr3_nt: TGCAGTGCCACTAGCGGGAATGAGCAGTTCTTC
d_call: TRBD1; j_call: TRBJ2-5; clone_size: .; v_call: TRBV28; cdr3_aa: CASSPFDRGQETQYF; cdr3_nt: TGTGCCAGCAGCCCATTTGACAGGGGCCAGGAGACCCAGTACTTC
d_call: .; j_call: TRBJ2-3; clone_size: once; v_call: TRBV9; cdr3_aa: CASSVLKDTQYF; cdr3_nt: TGTGCCAGCAGCGTCCTGAAAGATACGCAGTATTTT
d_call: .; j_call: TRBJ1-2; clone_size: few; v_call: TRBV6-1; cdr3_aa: CASSEWGEAYGYTF; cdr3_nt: TGTGCCAGCAGTGAATGGGGGGAAGCCTATGGCTACACCTTC